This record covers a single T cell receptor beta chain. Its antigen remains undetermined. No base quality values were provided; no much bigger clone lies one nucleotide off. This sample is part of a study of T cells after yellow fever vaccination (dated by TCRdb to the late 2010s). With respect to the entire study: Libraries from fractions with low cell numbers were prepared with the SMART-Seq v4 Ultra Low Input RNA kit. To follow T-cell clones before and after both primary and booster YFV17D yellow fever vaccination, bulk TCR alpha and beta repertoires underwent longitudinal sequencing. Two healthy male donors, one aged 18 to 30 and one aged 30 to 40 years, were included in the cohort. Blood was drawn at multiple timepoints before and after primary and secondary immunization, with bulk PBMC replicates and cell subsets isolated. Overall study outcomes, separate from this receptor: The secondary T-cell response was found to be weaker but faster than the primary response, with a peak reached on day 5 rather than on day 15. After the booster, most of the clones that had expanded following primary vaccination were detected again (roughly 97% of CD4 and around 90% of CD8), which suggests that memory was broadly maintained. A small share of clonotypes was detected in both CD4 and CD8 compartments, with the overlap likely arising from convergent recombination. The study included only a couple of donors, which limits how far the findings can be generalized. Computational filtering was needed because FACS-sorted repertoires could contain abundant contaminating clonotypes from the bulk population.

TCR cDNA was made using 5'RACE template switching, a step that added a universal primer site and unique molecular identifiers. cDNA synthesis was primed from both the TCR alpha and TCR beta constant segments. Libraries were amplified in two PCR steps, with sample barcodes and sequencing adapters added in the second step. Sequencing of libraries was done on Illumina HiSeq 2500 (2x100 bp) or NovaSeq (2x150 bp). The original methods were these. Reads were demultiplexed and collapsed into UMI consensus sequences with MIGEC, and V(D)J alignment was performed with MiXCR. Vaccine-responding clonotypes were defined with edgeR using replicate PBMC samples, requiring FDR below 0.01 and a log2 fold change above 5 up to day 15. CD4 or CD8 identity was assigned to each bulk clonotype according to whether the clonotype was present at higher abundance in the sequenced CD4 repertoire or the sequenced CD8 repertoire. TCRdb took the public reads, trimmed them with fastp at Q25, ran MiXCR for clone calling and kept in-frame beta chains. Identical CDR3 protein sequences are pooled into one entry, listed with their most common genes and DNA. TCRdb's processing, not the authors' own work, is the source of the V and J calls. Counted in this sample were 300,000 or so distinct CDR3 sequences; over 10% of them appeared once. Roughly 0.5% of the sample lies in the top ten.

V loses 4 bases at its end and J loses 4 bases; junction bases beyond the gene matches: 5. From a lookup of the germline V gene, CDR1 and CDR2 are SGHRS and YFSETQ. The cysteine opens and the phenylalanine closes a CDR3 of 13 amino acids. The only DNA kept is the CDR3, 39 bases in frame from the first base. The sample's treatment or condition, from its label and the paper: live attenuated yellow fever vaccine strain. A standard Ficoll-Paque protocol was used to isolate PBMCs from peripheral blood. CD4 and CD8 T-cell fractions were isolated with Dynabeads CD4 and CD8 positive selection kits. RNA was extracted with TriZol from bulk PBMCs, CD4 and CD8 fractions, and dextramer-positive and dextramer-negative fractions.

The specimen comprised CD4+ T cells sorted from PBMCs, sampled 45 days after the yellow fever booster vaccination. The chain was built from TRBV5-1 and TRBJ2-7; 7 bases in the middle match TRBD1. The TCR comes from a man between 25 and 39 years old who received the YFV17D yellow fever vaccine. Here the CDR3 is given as CASSGTARYEQYF. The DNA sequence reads TGCGCCAGCAGCGGGACAGCGAGGTACGAGCAGTACTTC. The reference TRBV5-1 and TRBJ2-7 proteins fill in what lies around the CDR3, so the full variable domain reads KAGVTQTPRYLIKTRGQQVTLSCSPISGHRSVSWYQQTPGQGLQFLFEYFSETQRNKGNFPGRFSGRQFSNSRSEMNVSTLELGDSALYLCASSGTARYEQYFGPGTRLTVT.